A single sample is the source of the 18 T cell receptor beta chains below, sequenced in a study of T cells in women clearing cervical HPV infection. Sequencing used immunoSEQ multiplex PCR; TCRdb keeps in-frame clones, though not all of them. The clone table shows approximately 15,000 clones, with the ten largest holding approximately 10%. The material sequenced was blood buffy coat. Receptors originate from a woman between 18 and 75 years old with a cervical HPV16 infection that either progressed to CIN3+ or cleared (not recorded which).

On this clone itself: The read ends 3 residues before the CDR3 terminus; that terminus is restored from the germline J gene. The genes are TRBV19 and TRBJ1-2; TRBD1 might be the D (5 bases). The V gene's germline CDR1 is LNHDA and CDR2 SQIVND (reference sequence). The CDR3 is 18 residues long. CDR3 amino acids: CASRMGLAGLGLNNDYTF. The CDR3 bases that were read are TGTGCCAGTAGAATGGGACTAGCGGGATTGGGGTTGAACAATGAC.

The sequenced part of the CDR3 DNA is TGCAGTGCTAGGAGACAGGGCCCTACGGGA. Translated: CSARRQGPTG. The CDR3 in its entirety is CSARRQGPTGAFF. V usage is TRBV20-1 and J usage is TRBJ1-1; TRBD1 matches at 7 bases. The CDR3 end lies 3 residues beyond the end of the read and is filled in from the germline J gene. Germline lookup yields CDR1 DFQATT and CDR2 SNEGSKA (reference sequence). The CDR3 sequence is 13 residues long.

Remarks on this clone: The CDR3 end lies 3 residues beyond the end of the read and is filled in from the germline J gene. The V and J genes are TRBV7-2 and TRBJ1-5; D is undetermined. The CDR3 loop spans 15 amino acids. Germline lookup yields CDR1 SGHTA and CDR2 FQGNSA. V lost 0 bases to trimming and J lost 0 bases, with 6 bases between them. CDR3 region: CASSLAIGSNQPQHF. The sequenced part of the CDR3 DNA is TGTGCCAGCAGCTTAGCAATCGGTAGCAATCAGCCC. Full variable domain (missing parts from reference TRBV7-2 and TRBJ1-5): GAGVSQSPSNKVTEKGKDVELRCDPISGHTALYWYRQSLGQGLEFLIYFQGNSAPDKSGLPSDRFSAERTGGSVSTLTIQRTQQEDSAVYLCASSLAIGSNQPQHFGDGTRLSIL.

This clone registers medium-sized (0.01 to 0.1%) by frequency. The read falls 3 residues short of the CDR3 end, and the missing part is taken from the germline J gene. The chain combines TRBV4-2 with TRBJ1-4; no reliable D call. Germline V gene lookup returns CDR1 LGHNA and CDR2 YNFKEQ. The CDR3 loop spans 21 amino acids. Trimming shortened V by 3 bases and J by 0 bases, and 26 bases separated the two germline ends. The CDR3 sequence is CASSHTPTALLTSATNEKLFF. CDR3 DNA (partial): TGTGCCAGCAGCCATACCCCAACAGCACTTTTAACGTCGGCAACTAATGAAAAA.

As concerns this clone: The sequenced fragment ends 3 residues before the CDR3 boundary, so the rest is inferred from the germline J gene. The chain couples TRBV19 to TRBJ1-1; D uncertain. The CDR3 is 11 amino acids. Between the trimmed V and J ends, which lost 8 bases and 7 bases, there was a span of 11 bases. CDR1 and CDR2 from the germline V gene are LNHDA and SQIVND (reference sequence). The sequenced CDR3 bases are TGTGCCAGTCGAGACACCAATGAA. Amino acids: CASRDTNE. The full CDR3 sequence reads CASRDTNEAFF.

As regards this clone: The observed sequence ends 3 residues before the CDR3 terminus, with the missing tail filled in from the germline J gene. The chain employs TRBV13 and TRBJ2-7, with 9 bases lining up with TRBD2. Germline CDR1 and CDR2: PRHDT and FYEKMQ (reference sequence). The CDR3 has 15 residues. Unmatched junction bases numbered 8, after V lost 3 bases and J lost 5 bases. The CDR3 DNA, read in part, is TGTGCCAGCAGCTTGTTGCGGGGGGGCACCAACGAG. Protein product: CASSLLRGGTNE. The whole CDR3 sequence is CASSLLRGGTNEQYF. Together with reference TRBV13 and TRBJ2-7, the CDR3 gives the full variable domain: AAGVIQSPRHLIKEKRETATLKCYPIPRHDTVYWYQQGPGQDPQFLISFYEKMQSDKGSIPDRFSAQQFSDYHSELNMSSLELGDSALYFCASSLLRGGTNEQYFGPGTRLTVT.

A remark on this clone: The CDR3 extends 3 residues past the end of the read, so its final part is completed from the germline J gene. The chain combines TRBV12-3 or TRBV12-4 with TRBJ2-7, with 9 bases lining up with TRBD2. Trimming cost V 3 bases and J 0 bases; bases outside gene matches: 12. The CDR3 is 18 residues long. The CDR3 loop reads CASSFSDLAGVSSYEQYF. The CDR3 bases that were read are TGTGCCAGCAGTTTCTCAGATTTAGCGGGGGTCAGCTCCTACGAG.

Of note for this clone: The read halts 3 residues ahead of the CDR3 end, with the missing end drawn from the germline J gene. The chain recombines TRBV2 with TRBJ2-7; the match to TRBD1 covers 8 bases. CDR1 SNHLY and CDR2 FYNNEI come from the germline V gene. The CDR3 extends over 16 amino acids. The J segment lost 1 base and the V segment lost 6 bases, leaving 11 bases of the junction unmatched. The CDR3 spells CASRGIGQGHSYEQYF. The covered CDR3 bases are TGTGCCAGCAGGGGAATTGGACAGGGTCATTCCTACGAG.

In the case of this clone: The CDR3 extends 3 residues past the end of the read, so its final part is completed from the germline J gene. J is TRBJ2-1 and V is TRBV20-1; the D is unclear. V was cut by 4 bases and J by 3 bases, with 10 bases left in between. There are 13 residues in the CDR3. Germline CDR1 DFQATT, CDR2 SNEGSKA (reference sequence). The sequenced CDR3 bases are TGCAGTGCTACGCTGGCTAGCTACAATGAG. Its protein product is CSATLASYNE. The whole CDR3 reads CSATLASYNEQFF.

In regard to this clone: The read terminates 3 residues before the CDR3 end, so the remaining end is supplied by the germline J gene. This sequence joins TRBV20-1 and TRBJ2-1; 9 bases fit TRBD2. Germline V gene sequence: CDR1 DFQATT, CDR2 SNEGSKA (reference sequence). The CDR3 covers 14 residues. V lost 7 bases, J lost 2 bases, and 6 bases stayed unmatched. CDR3 amino acids: CSVGLAGTYNEQFF. The covered CDR3 bases are TGCAGTGTAGGGCTAGCGGGAACCTACAATGAG.

As regards this clone: Sequencing ends 3 residues short of the CDR3 end; the germline J gene provides the rest. V is TRBV20-1 and J is TRBJ2-3, with 12 bases lining up with TRBD2. Germline V gene lookup returns CDR1 DFQATT and CDR2 SNEGSKA (reference sequence). The CDR3 extends over 15 amino acids. The V segment lost 3 bases and the J segment 4 bases; nucleotides outside the gene matches: 5. CDR3 DNA, as far as it was read: TGCAGTGCTAGTGGACTAGCGGGATTCCCAGATACG. Residues: CSASGLAGFPDT. The CDR3 in full is CSASGLAGFPDTQYF.

CDR3 bases read: TGTGCCAGCAGTTCCGGACAGGGAGGTTACACTGAA. It translates to CASSSGQGGYTE. The whole CDR3 reads CASSSGQGGYTEAFF. V gene TRBV28 combines with J gene TRBJ1-1, with TRBD1 matching over 8 bases. The read ends 3 residues before the CDR3 terminus; that terminus is restored from the germline J gene. The CDR3 length is 15 residues. The trim removed 4 bases at V and 3 bases at J, leaving 7 bases unmatched. Germline loops: CDR1 MDHEN, CDR2 SYDVKM.

A remark on this clone: Read coverage stops 3 residues before the CDR3 terminus; the germline J gene supplies the remainder. J is TRBJ2-5 and V is TRBV18, with a tentative D call TRBD1 (7 bases). V lost 3 bases and J 5 bases, leaving 13 bases between the germline ends. Germline-derived CDR1 and CDR2 are KGHSH and LQKENI. The CDR3 runs 14 residues. CDR3 in amino acids: CASSPSQGGETQYF. The part of the CDR3 DNA that was read is TGTGCCAGCTCACCTAGTCAGGGGGGCGAGACC.

A word on this clone: Read sequence stops 3 residues before the CDR3 end, and the germline J gene provides the missing end. The chain carries TRBV18 and TRBJ2-4; the match to TRBD1 covers 7 bases. The CDR3 is made up of 15 amino acids. In germline, CDR1 is KGHSH, CDR2 LQKENI. The CDR3 region is CASSLRRQGYYGQYF. The sequenced part of the CDR3 DNA is TGTGCCAGCTCACTCCGGAGACAGGGTTACTATGGT.

With respect to this clone: The junction shows a germline mismatch at one end, possibly a read error. The CDR3 end is not reached by the read, which stops 3 residues before it; the germline J gene fills it in. This rearrangement joins TRBV4-2 to TRBJ2-7; D is unclear. CDR1 LGHNA and CDR2 YNFKEQ come from the germline V gene. The CDR3 is 13 residues long. Incomplete CDR3 DNA: TGCGCCAGCAGCCCGACAAGAGGCTACGAG. Translating it yields CASSPTRGYE. In full, the CDR3 reads CASSPTRGYEQYF.

This CDR3 reads CASSNRDYGYTF. The CDR3 bases that were read are TGTGCCAGCAGCAACAGGGACTATGGC. This chain joins TRBV7-9 and TRBJ1-2, with D tentatively TRBD1 (6 bases). The read finishes 3 residues shy of the CDR3 end, and the germline J gene is used to complete it. Germline-derived CDR1 and CDR2 are SEHNR and FQNEAQ (reference sequence). CDR3 length: 12 amino acids. The germline V and J ends were trimmed by 5 bases and 3 bases, with 7 bases remaining between them.

Remarks on this clone: Sequencing ends 3 residues short of the CDR3 end; the germline J gene provides the rest. The chain carries TRBV19 and TRBJ1-2; a weak D match, TRBD1 (5 bases). The length of the CDR3 is 15 residues. Germline CDR1 reads LNHDA; CDR2 reads SQIVND (reference sequence). The part of the CDR3 DNA that was read is TGTGCCAGTAGTATAGTCAAGGGGAGCTCCTACGAC. Translation gives CASSIVKGSSYD. The entire CDR3 protein reads CASSIVKGSSYDYTF.

A note on this clone: The CDR3 end is not reached by the read, which stops 3 residues before it; the germline J gene fills it in. The chain uses TRBV6-1 and TRBJ1-4; 7 bases align to TRBD1. Germline CDR1 MNHNS, CDR2 SASEGT. This CDR3 is 14 amino acids long. With V trimmed by 1 base and J by 7 bases, 3 bases remained unmatched. Partial CDR3 DNA: TGTGCCAGCAGTGAAGGACAGGGTAGTGAAAAA. As protein: CASSEGQGSEK. The whole CDR3 is CASSEGQGSEKLFF.